Detailed here is one T cell receptor (beta chain). What it binds is unknown. In germline, CDR1 is SGHTA, CDR2 FQGNSA. The CDR3 extends over 17 amino acids. The J segment lost 0 bases and the V segment lost 1 base, leaving 2 bases of the junction unmatched. This specimen belongs to a study of cytomegalovirus exposure and HLA in healthy donors. Study conclusions and caveats: A later analysis reportedly found that, within productive TCRs, an Asian-associated ancestry cluster had fewer N-insertions than the mean observed across the roughly 690 donors.

Use of 60 Vbeta and 13 Jbeta primers characterized the PCR. Measured with immunoSEQ multiplex PCR; TCRdb has only the in-frame clones, and not every one. There are 75,000 to 90,000 clones in the sample; around 84% occur only once, and around 4.5% lies in the top ten. The specimen sequenced was PBMCs. The sequence derives from a man aged 40-55 years in good health and CMV-seronegative. V is TRBV7-2 and J is TRBJ2-2; 10 positions match TRBD2. CDR3 in DNA: TGTGCCAGCAGCTTAGTAGGGACTAGCGCGAACACCGGGGAGCTGTTTTTT. Its protein product is CASSLVGTSANTGELFF.